The sequence of this T cell receptor (beta chain) was determined in a study of graft-versus-host responses after intestinal transplantation. Study overall: Recipients had multivisceral, liver-intestinal, or isolated intestinal transplants. Among the recipients, all got anti-thymocyte globulin induction and then tacrolimus and steroids for about 3 years. Notes on the study in general: High graft-versus-host to host-versus-graft T cell clonal ratios marked allografts of patients with graft-donor macrochimerism.

Clones were sequenced by immunoSEQ multiplex PCR, and TCRdb holds only the in-frame ones, with some missing. Of about 9,500 clones in the sample, around 87% were seen once. Concerning this clone: Its specificity is unknown.

Trimming cost V 6 bases and J 0 bases, with 4 bases left between them. The V gene's germline CDR1 is SGHRS and CDR2 YFSETQ. The length of the CDR3 is 12 residues. The TCR was taken from a human patient who received an intestinal transplant, so some T cells may come from the graft donor. Sequenced material: PBMCs, taken just under 250 days after intestinal transplant. The chain uses TRBV5-1 and TRBJ1-5; D not certain. This CDR3 is CASTDSNQPQHF. The CDR3 nucleotides are TGCGCCAGCACGGATAGCAATCAGCCCCAGCATTTT.